The source of this T cell receptor beta chain is a study of CD8 T cells in ankylosing spondylitis. Study-level points and caveats: One TCR beta motif, made up of several highly homologous variants, appeared characteristic of ankylosing spondylitis blood.

Trimming left V 6 bases short and J 4 bases short, with 15 bases between. The CDR3 runs 13 residues. Germline CDR1 reads SQVTM; CDR2 reads ANQGSEA. Turning to this clonotype: Its specificity is not known.

TCRdb re-derived calls from the 5' RACE reads in MiXCR, one entry per CDR3 protein. The sample yields 300,000 to 350,000 distinct CDR3 sequences, about a fifth seen once. The chain is built from TRBV29-1 and TRBJ2-5, with D perhaps being TRBD1 or TRBD2 (5 bases each). The specimen was blood, either unsorted or a sorted T cell fraction (not recorded which). The sequence came from a female donor with ankylosing spondylitis or in good health (not recorded which). The CDR3: CSVPSAGRETQYF. In DNA form, the CDR3 reads TGCAGCGTCCCCTCGGCAGGGAGAGAGACCCAGTACTTC.